These 26 T cell receptor beta chains were sequenced from one sample in a study of OX40 agonist ivuxolimab in advanced cancers. The library was prepared using the immunoSEQ multiplex PCR assay. TCRdb limited this immuneACCESS table to in-frame rearrangements with V and J called. A share of clones is missing; checked studies link under half to unresolved V genes, and the rest is unexplained. Present in this sample are fewer than 85,000 clones, approximately 90% of which were seen just once. Jointly, the top ten make up 0.4% to 0.65% of the sample. Specimen: CD4+ or CD8+ T cells sorted from blood, collected in a trial of the OX40 agonist ivuxolimab. These receptor sequences come from an adult with an advanced solid tumor such as melanoma, head and neck, liver or kidney cancer.

The chain employs TRBV19 and TRBJ2-4; 9 bases agree with TRBD1. The CDR3 consists of 12 residues. Per germline, CDR1 LNHDA and CDR2 SQIVND (reference sequence). The trim removed 11 bases at V and 7 bases at J, leaving 6 bases unmatched. The CDR3 protein is CARGQGPNIQYF. In DNA form, the CDR3 reads TGTGCCCGCGGACAGGGGCCGAACATTCAGTACTTC. The entire variable domain, with the rest obtained from reference TRBV19 and TRBJ2-4, is as follows: DGGITQSPKYLFRKEGQNVTLSCEQNLNHDAMYWYRQDPGQGLRLIYYSQIVNDFQKGDIAEGYSVSREKKESFPLTVTSAQKNPTAFYLCARGQGPNIQYFGAGTRLSVL.

J is TRBJ2-7 and V is TRBV19; 7 positions match TRBD1. The CDR3 loop spans 13 amino acids. The V segment lost 6 bases and the J segment 0 bases; nucleotides outside the gene matches: 2. Germline-derived CDR1 and CDR2 are LNHDA and SQIVND (reference sequence). Here the CDR3 reads CASSRTGSYEQYF. In nucleotides, the CDR3 is TGTGCCAGTAGCCGGACAGGCTCCTACGAGCAGTACTTC.

V is TRBV11-2 and J is TRBJ2-7; no clear D gene. V lost 1 base and J lost 1, with 5 bases in between. The CDR3 covers 13 residues. CDR1 is SGHAT, CDR2 FQNNGV, per germline. The CDR3 coding sequence is TGTGCCAGCAGCTTAGTACAGTCCTACGAGCAGTACTTC. Amino acids: CASSLVQSYEQYF.

The V call is TRBV27, the J call TRBJ2-3, with D possibly TRBD1 on 6 matching bases. This CDR3 is 14 amino acids long. Trimming stripped 6 bases from V and 0 bases from J, with 10 bases between. Per germline, CDR1 MNHEY and CDR2 SMNVEV (reference sequence). The CDR3: CASRHRASTDTQYF. The CDR3 DNA is TGTGCCAGCAGGCACAGGGCTAGCACAGATACGCAGTATTTT.

The chain couples TRBV9 to TRBJ2-1, with D uncertain. This CDR3 comprises 13 residues. Per the germline V gene, CDR1 is SGDLS and CDR2 is YYNGEE. V lost 2 bases, J lost 9 bases, and 12 bases lay in between. The CDR3 DNA sequence: TGTGCCAGCAGCGTCGGAGTATCCGGTGAGCAGTTCTTC. Protein product: CASSVGVSGEQFF.

The chain links TRBV15 to TRBJ1-1; D is unclear. The CDR3 has 14 amino acids. Trimming removed 0 bases from V and 3 bases from J, with 8 bases in between. Germline CDR1 is LNHNV and CDR2 is YYDKDF (reference sequence). CDR3 in amino acids: CATSRDWGYTEAFF. CDR3 nucleotides: TGTGCCACCAGCAGAGATTGGGGTTACACTGAAGCTTTCTTT.

In regard to this clone: A read error may account for a junction end that differs from germline. Additional DNA sequences in this sample encode the identical CDR3. The chain carries TRBV6-1 and TRBJ2-7; D is unresolved. The CDR3 spans 19 residues. Germline loops: CDR1 MNHNS, CDR2 SASEGT. The CDR3 DNA follows: TGTGCCAGCAGTGAAAAAGATGCAGCCATGATGTCTACGAGCAGGTGGTTACAGTTC. It codes for CASSEKDAAMMSTSRWLQF.

The rearrangement uses TRBV5-1 and TRBJ1-1; D gene uncertain. With 6 bases removed from V and 5 bases from J, the gap between germline ends came to 8 bases. The germline CDR1 and CDR2 sequences are SGHRS and YFSETQ. The CDR3 extends over 11 amino acids. The CDR3 bases are TGCGCCAGCAAACTCTCGACTGAAGCTTTCTTT. Its translation is CASKLSTEAFF.

The chain couples TRBV4-1 to TRBJ2-2; D may be TRBD1 or TRBD2 (5 bases each). Deletions cut 4 bases from V and 3 bases from J, with 21 bases between. Germline CDR1 is MGHRA and CDR2 is YSYEKL. The CDR3 is 18 amino acids. CDR3 nucleotide sequence: TGCGCCAGCAGCCCCCTTCACGGGGCCAGGGCGGACACCGGGGAGCTGTTTTTT. It encodes CASSPLHGARADTGELFF.

This chain links TRBV18 with TRBJ2-2; 7 bases agree with TRBD2. Unmatched junction bases numbered 3, after V lost 1 base and J lost 4 bases. This CDR3 contains 15 residues. Germline CDR1 KGHSH, CDR2 LQKENI. In DNA form, the CDR3 reads TGTGCCAGCTCACCACAACCTAGCGGCACCGGGGAGCTGTTTTTT. Translating gives CASSPQPSGTGELFF.

This clone came up once. CDR3 DNA: TGTGCCAGCAGCCCCGGACTAGCGGCTAGCACAGATACGCAGTATTTT. As protein: CASSPGLAASTDTQYF. This chain joins TRBV2 and TRBJ2-3; 10 bases align to TRBD2. CDR1 and CDR2 from the germline V gene are SNHLY and FYNNEI. V shed 6 bases and J 0 bases; nucleotides not matched to a gene: 6. CDR3 length equals 16 residues.

The chain joins TRBV18 to TRBJ1-1, with D possibly matching TRBD1 (5 bases). Looked up from germline, CDR1 is KGHSH and CDR2 is LQKENI. The CDR3 is made up of 14 amino acids. Between the trimmed V and J ends, which lost 4 bases and 4 bases, there was a span of 13 bases. This chain's CDR3 is CASSLQGFGTEAFF. CDR3 coding DNA: TGTGCCAGCTCACTGCAGGGTTTTGGCACTGAAGCTTTCTTT.

The rearrangement uses TRBV5-1 and TRBJ2-1; no definite D call. There are 15 residues in the CDR3. V lost 4 bases to trimming and J lost 6 bases, with 17 bases between them. Per the germline V gene, CDR1 is SGHRS and CDR2 is YFSETQ. CDR3 amino acids: CASSPEPNLTNEQFF. The CDR3 DNA is TGCGCCAGCAGCCCGGAGCCCAATCTTACCAATGAGCAGTTCTTC.

The chain uses TRBV7-9 and TRBJ2-3; TRBD2 is a possible D gene (7 bases). V was cut by 1 base and J by 6 bases, with 14 bases left in between. The V gene's germline CDR1 is SEHNR and CDR2 FQNEAQ (reference sequence). The CDR3 is made up of 15 amino acids. The DNA for the CDR3 is TGTGCCAGCAGCTTAGATGGTGGGGGGGCGGATACGCAGTATTTT. Protein: CASSLDGGGADTQYF.

The chain employs TRBV2 and TRBJ2-4; 7 positions agree with TRBD2. The ends lost 6 bases at V and 5 bases at J; junction bases unmatched: 10. Germline values: CDR1 SNHLY, CDR2 FYNNEI. The CDR3 spans 15 residues. The CDR3 reads CASSPWEGSQNIQYF. The CDR3 DNA follows: TGTGCCAGCAGCCCGTGGGAGGGCAGCCAAAACATTCAGTACTTC. Full variable domain (remainder filled in from reference TRBV2 and TRBJ2-4): EPEVTQTPSHQVTQMGQEVILRCVPISNHLYFYWYRQILGQKVEFLVSFYNNEISEKSEIFDDQFSVERPDGSNFTLKIRSTKLEDSAMYFCASSPWEGSQNIQYFGAGTRLSVL.

This clone has just a few counts. The gene calls are TRBV7-6 and TRBJ2-1; 9 bases are shared with TRBD2. V was pared by 2 bases and J by 1 base, with 12 bases of the junction left unmatched. CDR3 length: 19 amino acids. CDR1 and CDR2 (germline): SGHVS, FNYEAQ. CDR3 in DNA: TGTGCCAGCAGCTTAAGGGCGGGAGGGCGCAGAGGTTCCTACAATGAGCAGTTCTTC. Protein sequence: CASSLRAGGRRGSYNEQFF. Variable domain in full (rest from reference TRBV7-6 and TRBJ2-1): GAGVSQSPRYKVTKRGQDVALRCDPISGHVSLYWYRQALGQGPEFLTYFNYEAQQDKSGLPNDRFSAERPEGSISTLTIQRTEQRDSAMYRCASSLRAGGRRGSYNEQFFGPGTRLTVL.

The V gene is TRBV11-3, the J gene TRBJ2-3; 7 nucleotides agree with TRBD2. V lost 5 bases to trimming and J lost 0 bases; unmatched junction nucleotides: 14. There are 18 residues in the CDR3. In germline, CDR1 is SGHNT, CDR2 YENEEA. The CDR3 reads CASSPRASGSLSTDTQYF. Written as DNA, the CDR3 is TGTGCCAGCAGCCCTCGGGCTAGCGGATCCCTTAGCACAGATACGCAGTATTTT.

This chain joins TRBV28 and TRBJ2-7; weak D call: TRBD1 (5 bases). The length of the CDR3 is 15 residues. The germline V gene encodes CDR1 MDHEN and CDR2 SYDVKM. V was cut by 7 bases and J by 2 bases, with 18 bases left in between. As DNA, the CDR3 is TGTGCCAGCACCAGGGCATCAGGAGACCCCTACGAGCAGTACTTC. The encoded protein is CASTRASGDPYEQYF.

The rearrangement joins TRBV6-5 to TRBJ1-1, with 9 bases identical to TRBD1. With V trimmed by 6 bases and J by 7 bases, 9 bases remained unmatched. The CDR3 sequence is 14 residues long. Germline V lookup: CDR1 MNHEY, CDR2 SVGAGI. Written as DNA, the CDR3 is TGTGCCAGCAGCCGCGGGACAGGGCTCTTTGAAGCTTTCTTT. Amino acid sequence: CASSRGTGLFEAFF.

This clone was picked up one time. This rearrangement joins TRBV5-6 to TRBJ2-1; no clear D. The V gene's germline CDR1 is SGHDT and CDR2 YYEEEE. CDR3 length equals 16 residues. With 1 base removed from V and 0 bases from J, the gap between germline ends came to 11 bases. The CDR3 reads CASSLTGRSSYNEQFF. The CDR3 nucleotides are TGTGCCAGCAGCTTGACCGGGCGAAGCTCCTACAATGAGCAGTTCTTC.

The V and J genes are TRBV4-2 and TRBJ1-4; 8 bases agree with TRBD1. CDR3 length: 15 amino acids. In germline, CDR1 is LGHNA, CDR2 YNFKEQ. Trimming took 0 bases from V and 7 from J; bases not matched to a gene: 4. The CDR3 region has the DNA TGTGCCAGCAGCCAAGATGGACAGGGTACTGAAAAACTGTTTTTT. This gives the protein CASSQDGQGTEKLFF.

This chain connects TRBV6-6 to TRBJ2-1, with 13 nucleotides matching TRBD2. CDR3 length: 16 residues. V lost 0 bases and J lost 7; bases outside the gene matches: 3. Germline V gene lookup returns CDR1 MNHNY and CDR2 SVGAGI (reference sequence). CDR3: CASSYSQTSGRNEQFF. The CDR3 nucleotides are TGTGCCAGCAGTTACTCACAGACTAGCGGGAGGAATGAGCAGTTCTTC.

This clone has only one observation. V gene TRBV5-4 combines with J gene TRBJ2-7, with D hard to call. Germline assignment: CDR1 SGHNT and CDR2 YYREEE (reference sequence). This CDR3 contains 15 residues. V lost 1 base and J 2 bases, leaving 13 bases between the germline ends. For the CDR3, the DNA is TGTGCCAGCAGCTTGTTGGGTGGGAAGACCTACGAGCAGTACTTC. Protein sequence: CASSLLGGKTYEQYF.

This clone came up once. CDR3 loop: CASSYSAGLSYNEQFF. DNA for the CDR3: TGTGCCAGCAGTTACTCAGCGGGGCTCTCCTACAATGAGCAGTTCTTC. This chain uses TRBV6-6 with TRBJ2-1, with 7 positions matching TRBD2. The CDR3 is made up of 16 amino acids. Unmatched junction bases numbered 2, after V lost 0 bases and J lost 0 bases. Per germline, CDR1 MNHNY and CDR2 SVGAGI (reference sequence).

The rearrangement links TRBV19 to TRBJ2-3, with 8 bases identical to TRBD2. With 5 bases clipped from V and 1 base from J, the junction kept 8 bases outside the gene matches. The CDR3 is 16 residues long. Germline V lookup: CDR1 LNHDA, CDR2 SQIVND (reference sequence). The CDR3, as DNA: TGTGCCAGTAGTCCGAGGGTAGCGGGACGCACAGATACGCAGTATTTT. It encodes CASSPRVAGRTDTQYF.

The chain is built from TRBV4-1 and TRBJ2-7; 10 bases agree with TRBD1. J gave up 10 bases and V 0 bases, and 3 bases lay outside the gene matches. CDR3 length: 13 amino acids. CDR1 MGHRA and CDR2 YSYEKL come from the germline V gene. CDR3 protein: CASSQDGQGEQYF. The CDR3 DNA follows: TGCGCCAGCAGCCAAGATGGACAGGGGGAACAGTACTTC.